This T cell receptor beta chain was retrieved from a study of multiple sclerosis patients with progressive multifocal leukoencephalopathy. Comment on this clone: No antigen is known for it.

Specified time point: before natalizumab initiation. Before the first natalizumab infusion, T0 blood samples were taken. Study-wide findings and caveats: It is unclear whether the findings reflect JC virus infection or general immunocompromise. Expanded clones at PML onset predated and persisted through natalizumab therapy. Most PML patients had lower entropy, suggesting less diverse TRB repertoires.

The repertoire was sequenced with immunoSEQ multiplex PCR; TCRdb's copy has only in-frame clones and lacks some. Altogether tens of thousands of clones are present, 88% being singletons, with the ten largest covering 0.8% to 1.1%. The CDR3 loop spans 17 amino acids. Germline V gene data show CDR1 as LNHDA and CDR2 as SQIVND (reference sequence). Trimming pared 0 bases from V and 0 bases from J, leaving 9 bases between. The TCR was taken from a human donor with multiple sclerosis. Sequences were obtained from PBMCs. The chain couples TRBV19 to TRBJ2-6; possibly TRBD2 for D (5 bases). The CDR3 coding sequence is TGTGCCAGTAGTATAGAGCAGGCGGGCTCTGGGGCCAACGTCCTGACTTTC. Residues: CASSIEQAGSGANVLTF.